The present T cell receptor (beta chain) was sequenced within a study of T-cell reconstitution after alpha-beta-depleted transplantation in children. Germline V gives CDR1 SGHAT, CDR2 FQNNGV. The CDR3 is 14 amino acids. V lost 3 bases and J 7 bases, leaving 15 bases between the germline ends. Using unique molecular identifiers, the investigators prepared the TCRbeta library. TCRdb independently ran MiXCR on the PCR reads; one entry per CDR3 protein. Found here are around 410,000 distinct CDR3 sequences, 11% of them singletons; the top ten hold roughly 6%. The TCR originated in a human donor who donated a stem cell graft to a child with acute myeloid leukemia. The sequencing here drew on PBMCs from the stem cell graft donor, taken from the stem cell graft. The chain employs TRBV11-2 and TRBJ1-1, with a weak D call TRBD1 (5 bases). CDR3 amino acids: CASSFQGPRDEAFF. DNA of the CDR3: TGTGCCAGCAGCTTTCAGGGCCCTAGGGATGAAGCTTTCTTT.